The TCR beta chain under discussion was sequenced for a study of blood T cells in healthy people across ages. The authors ran a second PCR of roughly 6 to 12 cycles using a sample-barcoded 5' primer and a J-beta primer mix. TCRdb reprocessed the 5' RACE reads via MiXCR and lists one record per CDR3 protein. Here the sample spans approximately 900,000 distinct CDR3 sequences, about 44% being singletons. Each donor supplied roughly 9.2 milliliters of peripheral blood. Every sample had a minimum of 6 million PBMCs isolated. Extractions gave at least 5.5 micrograms of total RNA per sample. Germline lookup yields CDR1 MNHEY and CDR2 SMNVEV (reference sequence). This CDR3 has 17 amino acids. Unmatched junction bases numbered 10, after V lost 5 bases and J lost 3 bases.

The chain recombines TRBV27 with TRBJ2-6; 7 bases agree with TRBD1. The sequenced sample was blood. This TCR came from a man aged 25 to 40 in good health. The CDR3 region is CASSPRQGSGGANVLTF. CDR3 bases: TGTGCCAGCAGTCCAAGACAGGGATCGGGTGGGGCCAACGTCCTGACTTTC.